Following are 6 T cell receptor beta chains from one sample sequenced in a study of T cells in Graves' hyperthyroidism and ophthalmopathy. RNA transcripts gave rise to amplified TCR beta CDR3 regions. The TCR CDR3 first-round RT-PCR relied on the HTBI primer set. MiXCR, applied by TCRdb to the multiplex PCR reads, yields one record per CDR3 protein. In the table there are fewer than 550,000 distinct CDR3 sequences, 24% of which are singletons. Sequencing was done on a sample of blood. Every receptor here comes from a woman under 40 with Graves' ophthalmopathy.

This clonotype was seen repeatedly, ten times or more. CDR3 protein: CSARTGQGNTEAFF. The CDR3 DNA sequence: TGCAGTGCTAGAACGGGACAGGGAAACACTGAAGCTTTCTTT. The rearrangement links TRBV20-1 to TRBJ1-1; TRBD1 matches at 9 bases. V lost 2 bases and J lost 2; bases outside the gene matches: 3. Germline values: CDR1 DFQATT, CDR2 SNEGSKA (reference sequence). The CDR3 is 14 amino acids.

This clonotype was seen repeatedly, ten times or more. A much larger clone is a single base away; this may be a read error. V and J are TRBV6-1 and TRBJ2-2; TRBD1 agrees at 8 bases. The germline CDR1 and CDR2 sequences are MNHNS and SASEGT. The CDR3 covers 14 residues. V lost 6 bases to trimming and J lost 1 base; unmatched junction nucleotides: 1. CDR3 DNA: TGTGCCAGCAGCGGACAGGGGAACACCGGGGAGCTGTTTTTT. Translation gives CASSGQGNTGELFF.

This clonotype turned up a few times. The chain joins TRBV30 to TRBJ2-2, with TRBD1 matching over 8 bases. The CDR3 extends over 12 amino acids. Losses at the gene ends were 1 base for V and 10 bases for J; bases not matched to a gene: 2. Looked up from germline, CDR1 is GTSNPN and CDR2 is SVGIG (reference sequence). DNA of the CDR3: TGTGCCTGGAGTGAGACAGGGGTGGAGCTGTTTTTT. It translates to CAWSETGVELFF.

This clonotype was counted only a few times. The V gene is TRBV11-2, the J gene TRBJ2-2; D might be TRBD2 (6 bases). The germline V gene has CDR1 SGHAT and CDR2 FQNNGV. The V gene lost 0 bases and the J gene lost 6 bases, with 14 bases spanning the gap. The length of the CDR3 is 16 residues. CDR3 bases: TGTGCCAGCAGCTTAGATCGTGGCGGGGTCTCCGGGGAGCTGTTTTTT. This sequence encodes CASSLDRGGVSGELFF.

This clonotype has a count of ten or more. The rearrangement links TRBV5-6 to TRBJ1-2; tentative D call: TRBD1 (5 bases). Germline CDR1 is SGHDT and CDR2 is YYEEEE. The CDR3 runs 14 residues. The V gene lost 1 base and the J gene lost 5 bases, with 12 bases spanning the gap. The CDR3 region is CASSLWQGVYGYTF. CDR3 sequence (DNA): TGTGCCAGCAGCTTGTGGCAGGGAGTTTATGGCTACACCTTC.

This clonotype was observed at least ten times. DNA for the CDR3: TGTGCCAGCAGTTACCAGGACAGGGACGAGCAGTACTTC. This translates into CASSYQDRDEQYF. This chain links TRBV6-5 with TRBJ2-7; TRBD1 agrees at 8 bases. V dropped 2 bases and J dropped 5; count of bases not matched to a gene: 2. The CDR3 is made up of 13 amino acids. Germline V CDR1 and CDR2: MNHEY, SVGAGI.